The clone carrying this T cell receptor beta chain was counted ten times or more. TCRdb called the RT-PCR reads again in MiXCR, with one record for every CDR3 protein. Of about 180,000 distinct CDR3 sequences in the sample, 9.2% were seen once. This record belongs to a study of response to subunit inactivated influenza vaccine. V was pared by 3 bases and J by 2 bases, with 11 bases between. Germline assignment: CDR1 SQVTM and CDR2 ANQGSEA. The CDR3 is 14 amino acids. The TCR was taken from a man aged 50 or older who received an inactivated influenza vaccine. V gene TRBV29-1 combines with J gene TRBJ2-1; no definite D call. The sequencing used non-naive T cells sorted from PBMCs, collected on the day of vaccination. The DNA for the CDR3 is TGCAGCGTTGAGGACCACACGGCCTACAATGAGCAGTTCTTC. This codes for CSVEDHTAYNEQFF.